The 22 T cell receptor beta chains below come from one sample, sequenced in a study of blood T cell repertoires in COVID-19. Profiled with immunoSEQ multiplex PCR; TCRdb holds only in-frame clones, not every one. The sample includes about 120,000 clones, 85% of them seen just once. Sequenced: peripheral blood. All receptors come from a human donor in a cohort sampled during active COVID-19.

A word on this clone: Other nucleotide sequences from this sample produce the same CDR3. This chain joins TRBV5-1 and TRBJ1-5; D is unclear. In germline, CDR1 is SGHRS, CDR2 YFSETQ. With 1 base removed from V and 2 bases from J, the gap between germline ends came to 4 bases. This CDR3 is built from 13 residues. The CDR3 spells CASSLTGNQPQHF. CDR3 DNA sequence: TGCGCCAGCAGCTTGACAGGCAATCAGCCCCAGCATTTT.

The rearrangement uses TRBV29-1 and TRBJ1-1; D possibly corresponds to TRBD1 (5 bases). Germline CDR1 and CDR2: SQVTM and ANQGSEA. The length of the CDR3 is 14 residues. V was cut by 7 bases and J by 5 bases, with 20 bases left in between. CDR3 loop: CSATTAGLGTEAFF. As DNA, the CDR3 is TGCAGCGCCACGACCGCAGGGTTGGGTACTGAAGCTTTCTTT.

This rearrangement joins TRBV5-5 to TRBJ1-2; 7 bases are shared with TRBD1. The CDR3 has 14 amino acids. CDR1 is SGHKS, CDR2 YYEKEE, per germline (reference sequence). The ends lost 0 bases at V and 4 bases at J; junction bases unmatched: 3. CDR3 loop: CASSLGGQSYGYTF. The CDR3 DNA reads as TGTGCCAGCAGCTTGGGGGGACAGAGCTATGGCTACACCTTC.

V is TRBV27 and J is TRBJ2-1, with TRBD1 matching over 10 bases. The germline V gene has CDR1 MNHEY and CDR2 SMNVEV (reference sequence). Trimming took 1 base from V and 5 from J; bases not matched to a gene: 2. The CDR3 has 15 amino acids. The CDR3 DNA sequence: TGTGCCAGCAGTTTATGGGACAGGGGCGACAATGAGCAGTTCTTC. Translation gives CASSLWDRGDNEQFF.

The chain combines TRBV11-2 with TRBJ1-1; 8 bases map to TRBD1. This CDR3 contains 13 residues. The trim removed 6 bases at V and 0 bases at J, leaving 0 bases unmatched. CDR1 and CDR2 (germline): SGHAT, FQNNGV. CDR3 DNA: TGTGCCAGCAGGGGACAGGTGAACACTGAAGCTTTCTTT. Amino acids: CASRGQVNTEAFF.

The chain uses TRBV6-5 and TRBJ1-1, with a possible D match to TRBD1 (5 bases). There are 12 residues in the CDR3. Trimming cost V 5 bases and J 2 bases, with 6 bases left between them. CDR1 MNHEY and CDR2 SVGAGI come from the germline V gene. The CDR3 spells CASSRGNTEAFF. DNA of the CDR3: TGTGCCAGCAGTAGGGGAAACACTGAAGCTTTCTTT.

The rearrangement joins TRBV5-4 to TRBJ1-4; 8 bases are shared with TRBD1. Trimming cost V 4 bases and J 6 bases; bases outside gene matches: 2. CDR3 size: 13 residues. Germline V gene lookup returns CDR1 SGHNT and CDR2 YYREEE (reference sequence). Written as DNA, the CDR3 is TGTGCCAGCAGCCCGGGACAGGATGAAAAACTGTTTTTT. Translated: CASSPGQDEKLFF.

The DNA of the CDR3 is TGTGCCAGCAGTGATTTGGACAGGGAGGGCTACACCTTC. Translation gives CASSDLDREGYTF. The chain couples TRBV2 to TRBJ1-2, with 8 bases fitting TRBD1. Germline CDR1 and CDR2: SNHLY and FYNNEI. The CDR3 loop spans 13 amino acids. V gave up 3 bases and J gave up 8 bases; unmatched junction bases: 5.

The gene calls are TRBV7-2 and TRBJ2-2; 7 nucleotides line up with TRBD1. The ends lost 1 base at V and 3 bases at J; junction bases unmatched: 5. The germline V gene has CDR1 SGHTA and CDR2 FQGNSA. The CDR3 runs to 16 residues. The CDR3 sequence: CASSLVGTVDTGELFF. The CDR3 nucleotides read TGTGCCAGCAGCTTAGTGGGGACAGTTGACACCGGGGAGCTGTTTTTT.

The chain has TRBV5-1 and TRBJ1-2; 9 nucleotides align to TRBD1. The CDR3 covers 14 residues. Germline V gene lookup returns CDR1 SGHRS and CDR2 YFSETQ. After removal of 0 bases from V and 6 bases from J, the junction contained 3 bases not matched to a gene. As DNA, the CDR3 is TGCGCCAGCAGCTTGGGGGGACAGGGCCATGGCTACACCTTC. This codes for CASSLGGQGHGYTF. The variable domain in full, with the rest retrieved from reference TRBV5-1 and TRBJ1-2, is KAGVTQTPRYLIKTRGQQVTLSCSPISGHRSVSWYQQTPGQGLQFLFEYFSETQRNKGNFPGRFSGRQFSNSRSEMNVSTLELGDSALYLCASSLGGQGHGYTFGSGTRLTVV.

The chain employs TRBV3-1 (or the pseudogene TRBV3-2) and TRBJ2-3; 10 bases agree with TRBD2. This CDR3 is built from 14 residues. J lost 7 bases, V lost 5 bases, and 6 bases had no gene match. In germline, CDR1 is LGHDT, CDR2 YNNKEL (reference sequence). The CDR3 sequence is CASSFGTSVNTQYF. CDR3 nucleotides: TGTGCCAGCAGCTTTGGGACTAGCGTAAATACGCAGTATTTT.

The chain carries TRBV6-4 and TRBJ2-2; D gene uncertain. The germline V gene encodes CDR1 MRHNA and CDR2 SNTAGT. V shed 0 bases and J shed 10 bases, with 3 bases lying between them. The CDR3 consists of 11 residues. CDR3 DNA: TGTGCCAGCAGTGACTCCGTGGAGCTGTTTTTT. Residues: CASSDSVELFF.

The genes are TRBV19 and TRBJ2-1; 9 positions agree with TRBD1. The CDR3 covers 15 residues. V trimming: 3 bases; J trimming: 5 bases; junction bases outside the gene matches: 5. Germline V gene data show CDR1 as LNHDA and CDR2 as SQIVND (reference sequence). CDR3: CASSIGTGFHNEQFF. In DNA form, the CDR3 reads TGTGCCAGTAGTATCGGGACAGGGTTTCACAATGAGCAGTTCTTC.

This rearrangement joins TRBV11-2 to TRBJ2-7; 12 bases fit TRBD2. The ends lost 1 base at V and 6 bases at J; junction bases unmatched: 4. This CDR3 region has 15 residues. Germline CDR1 and CDR2: SGHAT and FQNNGV. The CDR3 DNA reads as TGTGCCAGCAGCTTAGGGCTAGCGGGGGGGCTCGAGCAGTACTTC. Amino acids: CASSLGLAGGLEQYF.

This chain connects TRBV15 to TRBJ2-2, with 7 bases that match TRBD2. CDR3 length: 15 amino acids. From germline, CDR1 is LNHNV and CDR2 YYDKDF (reference sequence). V dropped 4 bases and J dropped 7; count of bases not matched to a gene: 9. The CDR3 DNA is TGTGCCACCAGCATCTTACGGGAGGTTCACGGGGAGCTGTTTTTT. It codes for CATSILREVHGELFF.

The chain links TRBV2 to TRBJ2-7; 10 nucleotides match TRBD2. CDR1 is SNHLY, CDR2 FYNNEI, per germline. The CDR3 is made up of 14 amino acids. J was trimmed by 3 bases and V by 7 bases; bases with no gene match: 6. The DNA of the CDR3 is TGTGCCAGCAACCCTTCTAGCGGGGGCTACGAGCAGTACTTC. This translates into CASNPSSGGYEQYF.

This clone was seen a single time. The rearrangement uses TRBV7-2 and TRBJ2-7; unclear D gene. Germline V CDR1 and CDR2: SGHTA, FQGNSA. This CDR3 region has 13 residues. The V end was cut by 1 base, the J end by 3 bases, with 7 bases between. CDR3 sequence: CASSLDYSYEQYF. Written as DNA, the CDR3 is TGTGCCAGCAGCTTAGATTACAGCTACGAGCAGTACTTC. Full variable domain (outside the CDR3, taken from reference TRBV7-2 and TRBJ2-7): GAGVSQSPSNKVTEKGKDVELRCDPISGHTALYWYRQSLGQGLEFLIYFQGNSAPDKSGLPSDRFSAERTGGSVSTLTIQRTQQEDSAVYLCASSLDYSYEQYFGPGTRLTVT.

V is TRBV7-8 and J is TRBJ1-1; 8 nucleotides match TRBD1. Trimming took 5 bases from V and 0 from J; bases not matched to a gene: 14. This CDR3 is built from 18 residues. Per germline, CDR1 SGHVS and CDR2 FQNEAQ. DNA for the CDR3: TGTGCCAGCAGCGACCCCCCAGGGGGCCTTCTCATGAACACTGAAGCTTTCTTT. Encoded protein: CASSDPPGGLLMNTEAFF.

This chain joins TRBV10-3 and TRBJ1-3; TRBD1 agrees at 9 bases. The CDR3 loop spans 14 amino acids. With 6 bases clipped from V and 4 bases from J, the junction kept 4 bases outside the gene matches. Germline V gives CDR1 ENHRY, CDR2 SYGVKD. CDR3 sequence reads: CAISGQGLGNTIYF. CDR3 in DNA: TGTGCCATCAGCGGACAGGGGCTAGGAAACACCATATATTTT.

The rearrangement uses TRBV4-2 and TRBJ2-1; D might be TRBD2 (6 bases). Germline CDR1 and CDR2: LGHNA and YNFKEQ. This CDR3 has 15 residues. V lost 0 bases and J lost 9, with 15 bases in between. CDR3 protein: CASSQDQGGFREQFF. The CDR3 region has the DNA TGTGCCAGCAGCCAAGATCAAGGAGGGTTCCGTGAGCAGTTCTTC.

This chain links TRBV28 with TRBJ2-1, with D possibly being TRBD2 (6 bases). V was trimmed by 9 bases and J by 0 bases, leaving 15 bases between them. This CDR3 spans 15 amino acids. Germline CDR1 reads MDHEN; CDR2 reads SYDVKM. CDR3 DNA sequence: TGTGCCAGTAAAGCTGCGGGACTCTCCTACAATGAGCAGTTCTTC. This sequence encodes CASKAAGLSYNEQFF.

The chain joins TRBV19 to TRBJ2-7, with 12 positions matching TRBD2. CDR3 length equals 16 residues. Germline V gene data show CDR1 as LNHDA and CDR2 as SQIVND (reference sequence). V trimming: 4 bases; J trimming: 3 bases; junction bases outside the gene matches: 7. The CDR3 reads CASSRLAGVMDYEQYF. CDR3 DNA: TGTGCCAGTAGTAGACTAGCGGGGGTTATGGACTACGAGCAGTACTTC. Combining the CDR3 with reference TRBV19 and TRBJ2-7 gives the whole variable domain DGGITQSPKYLFRKEGQNVTLSCEQNLNHDAMYWYRQDPGQGLRLIYYSQIVNDFQKGDIAEGYSVSREKKESFPLTVTSAQKNPTAFYLCASSRLAGVMDYEQYFGPGTRLTVT.